Below, 28 T cell receptor beta chains from the same sample are listed, as sequenced in a study of blood T cell repertoires in COVID-19. This table comes from immunoSEQ multiplex PCR, and its TCRdb copy is limited to in-frame clones, with some not included. Among some 260,000 clones listed, 70% to 85% were seen once. The specimen sequenced was peripheral blood. These receptors all stem from a woman aged 40 to 50 with active or convalescent COVID-19.

V and J are TRBV12-3 or TRBV12-4 and TRBJ1-1, with 7 bases matching TRBD1. The CDR3 covers 13 residues. J was trimmed by 1 base and V by 10 bases; bases with no gene match: 6. CDR3 amino acids: CAIRDSGNTEAFF. CDR3 DNA sequence: TGTGCCATTAGGGACAGCGGGAACACTGAAGCTTTCTTT.

The genes are TRBV6-5 and TRBJ1-2; D is perhaps TRBD1 (5 bases). Germline V lookup: CDR1 MNHEY, CDR2 SVGAGI. The CDR3 consists of 15 residues. Trimming cost V 4 bases and J 6 bases, with 18 bases left between them. CDR3 nucleotide sequence: TGTGCCAGCAGTTCGACGGGGGGGACGAGGAATGGCTACACCTTC. As protein: CASSSTGGTRNGYTF.

The chain is built from TRBV28 and TRBJ2-7; D is uncertain. V lost 2 bases and J lost 2, with 10 bases in between. CDR1 and CDR2 from the germline V gene are MDHEN and SYDVKM. The CDR3 sequence is 14 residues long. The CDR3 DNA is TGTGCCAGCAGTTTAGCCAGGAACCCCTACGAGCAGTACTTC. Its protein product is CASSLARNPYEQYF.

CDR3 sequence: CASSLPSGADNEKLFF. The CDR3 DNA sequence: TGCGCCAGCAGCTTGCCGTCAGGGGCGGATAATGAAAAACTGTTTTTT. The chain carries TRBV5-1 and TRBJ1-4; a possible D gene is TRBD1 (6 bases). The CDR3 spans 16 residues. Germline V CDR1 and CDR2: SGHRS, YFSETQ. Trimming removed 1 base from V and 4 bases from J, with 14 bases in between.

The sample holds a few counts of this clone. J is TRBJ1-5 and V is TRBV12-3 or TRBV12-4; 7 nucleotides align to TRBD1. The CDR3 has 13 amino acids. Unmatched junction bases numbered 5, after V lost 7 bases and J lost 5 bases. The CDR3 loop reads CASTDREDQPQHF. DNA for the CDR3: TGTGCCAGCACCGACAGGGAAGATCAGCCCCAGCATTTT.

The chain couples TRBV11-2 to TRBJ1-4; TRBD1 matches 9 bases. CDR3 length: 14 amino acids. In germline, CDR1 is SGHAT, CDR2 FQNNGV. V lost 3 bases, J lost 10 bases, and 6 bases stayed unmatched. DNA of the CDR3: TGTGCCAGCAGCTTGGGGACAGGGCACTCAAAACTGTTTTTT. This gives the protein CASSLGTGHSKLFF.

This clone has just a few counts. The chain joins TRBV5-5 to TRBJ1-2; the match to TRBD1 covers 10 bases. Losses at the gene ends were 2 bases for V and 4 bases for J; bases not matched to a gene: 2. Germline V gives CDR1 SGHKS, CDR2 YYEKEE (reference sequence). The CDR3 extends over 14 amino acids. CDR3 sequence reads: CASSFGTGAYGYTF. The DNA of the CDR3 is TGTGCCAGCAGCTTCGGGACAGGGGCCTATGGCTACACCTTC.

The chain has TRBV10-3 and TRBJ1-5; D unclear. The CDR3 runs to 15 residues. V gave up 6 bases and J gave up 3 bases, with 15 bases separating them. In germline, CDR1 is ENHRY, CDR2 SYGVKD. The CDR3 coding sequence is TGTGCCATCAGGTCCACTGATTCAAACAATCAGCCCCAGCATTTT. Amino acids: CAIRSTDSNNQPQHF.

This clone appeared a few times. This chain uses TRBV4-1 with TRBJ2-1; 9 nucleotides agree with TRBD1. The junction had 12 bases not matched to a gene; V was cut back by 0 bases and J by 9 bases. Per the germline V gene, CDR1 is MGHRA and CDR2 is YSYEKL. This CDR3 is built from 17 residues. CDR3 in amino acids: CASSQEASPGTGLEQFF. The CDR3 nucleotides read TGCGCCAGCAGCCAAGAAGCTTCTCCTGGGACAGGGCTTGAGCAGTTCTTC.

Here the CDR3 DNA reads TGTGCCTGGAGCGGGGACAGCTGGACCGGGGAGCTGTTTTTT. Translating it yields CAWSGDSWTGELFF. This chain links TRBV30 with TRBJ2-2; TRBD1 aligns across 7 bases. CDR1 and CDR2 from the germline V gene are GTSNPN and SVGIG (reference sequence). The CDR3 has 14 amino acids. V was pared by 3 bases and J by 5 bases, with 6 bases of the junction left unmatched.

This clone was picked up a small number of times. The chain carries TRBV7-9 and TRBJ2-7; 8 positions match TRBD1. With 5 bases clipped from V and 7 bases from J, the junction kept 4 bases outside the gene matches. Per the germline V gene, CDR1 is SEHNR and CDR2 is FQNEAQ (reference sequence). This CDR3 contains 12 residues. The CDR3 protein is CASSRTGKEQYV. The CDR3 DNA reads TGTGCCAGCAGCCGGACAGGGAAAGAGCAGTACGTC.

The chain recombines TRBV9 with TRBJ1-2; a weak D match, TRBD1 (5 bases). Trimming left V 7 bases short and J 4 bases short, with 17 bases between. Germline CDR1 and CDR2: SGDLS and YYNGEE. This CDR3 contains 14 residues. The CDR3 spells CASERDLSGYGYTF. The DNA for the CDR3 is TGTGCCAGCGAAAGGGACTTAAGTGGCTATGGCTACACCTTC.

The gene calls are TRBV5-1 and TRBJ2-1; TRBD2 agrees at 7 bases. V lost 3 bases to trimming and J lost 2 bases; unmatched junction nucleotides: 17. The CDR3 is 19 residues long. CDR1 SGHRS and CDR2 YFSETQ come from the germline V gene. The CDR3 DNA reads TGCGCCAGCAGCTACGCAGACCCCGGGACTATAAACACCTACAATGAGCAGTTCTTC. This sequence encodes CASSYADPGTINTYNEQFF.

The V and J genes are TRBV5-1 and TRBJ1-1, with 8 positions matching TRBD1. This CDR3 has 17 residues. Losses at the gene ends were 1 base for V and 3 bases for J; bases not matched to a gene: 11. Germline V gene data show CDR1 as SGHRS and CDR2 as YFSETQ. CDR3 protein: CASSLRSGGQGDTEAFF. In nucleotides, the CDR3 is TGCGCCAGCAGCTTGAGGTCCGGAGGACAGGGAGACACTGAAGCTTTCTTT.

The chain couples TRBV5-4 to TRBJ1-1; TRBD1 is a possible D gene (5 bases). Trimming took off 8 bases at V and 3 bases at J, with 8 bases between the two ends. CDR3 length: 11 residues. CDR1 is SGHNT, CDR2 YYREEE, per germline (reference sequence). The CDR3 nucleotides read TGTGCCAGTCAGGGTGACACTGAAGCTTTCTTT. Amino acids: CASQGDTEAFF.

This sequence joins TRBV5-4 and TRBJ2-3; D possibly corresponds to TRBD2 (6 bases). Trimming pared 2 bases from V and 4 bases from J, leaving 11 bases between. Germline V gene data show CDR1 as SGHNT and CDR2 as YYREEE (reference sequence). The CDR3 extends over 14 amino acids. The CDR3 protein is CASSLIAVADTQYF. In nucleotides, the CDR3 is TGTGCCAGCAGCTTAATAGCGGTGGCAGATACGCAGTATTTT.

The chain employs TRBV15 and TRBJ1-4; TRBD1 aligns across 7 bases. V was clipped by 4 bases and J by 4 bases; unmatched bases: 6. There are 15 residues in the CDR3. The germline gives CDR1 LNHNV, CDR2 YYDKDF (reference sequence). The CDR3 here is CATSTPTGLNEKLFF. CDR3 sequence (DNA): TGTGCCACCAGCACCCCGACAGGGCTTAATGAAAAACTGTTTTTT.

The chain couples TRBV7-9 to TRBJ2-7; tentatively, D is TRBD1 (5 bases). Germline CDR1 SEHNR, CDR2 FQNEAQ (reference sequence). The CDR3 is made up of 11 amino acids. Between the trimmed V and J ends, which lost 1 base and 7 bases, there was a span of 5 bases. CDR3 coding DNA: TGTGCCAGCAGCTTAGGGACAGAGCAGTACGTC. As protein: CASSLGTEQYV.

This clone showed up just once. The chain carries TRBV10-3 and TRBJ2-2; 7 bases map to TRBD1. The CDR3 loop spans 15 amino acids. Looked up from germline, CDR1 is ENHRY and CDR2 is SYGVKD. J lost 6 bases, V lost 10 bases, and 14 bases had no gene match. CDR3 protein: CATSVLQGRAGELFF. For the CDR3, the DNA is TGTGCCACAAGTGTATTACAGGGGCGGGCCGGGGAGCTGTTTTTT.

The table lists this clone with a few counts. The chain recombines TRBV7-9 with TRBJ2-7, with 13 bases aligning to TRBD2. V was pared by 1 base and J by 6 bases, with 0 bases of the junction left unmatched. Germline loops: CDR1 SEHNR, CDR2 FQNEAQ (reference sequence). This CDR3 region has 14 residues. CDR3 bases: TGTGCCAGCAGCTTAGGGACTAGCGGGGGCGAGCAGTACGTC. Protein sequence: CASSLGTSGGEQYV.

The rearrangement uses TRBV3-1 (or the pseudogene TRBV3-2) and TRBJ2-1; 8 bases line up with TRBD2. V dropped 4 bases and J dropped 0; count of bases not matched to a gene: 11. The CDR3 is 18 amino acids. CDR1 LGHDT and CDR2 YNNKEL come from the germline V gene (reference sequence). Here the CDR3 DNA reads TGTGCCAGCAGCCTCCGGCGGGGGGACCTTAGCTCCTACAATGAGCAGTTCTTC. This codes for CASSLRRGDLSSYNEQFF.

V and J are TRBV6-5 and TRBJ1-5; D is uncertain. Trimming left V 11 bases short and J 0 bases short, with 8 bases between. The CDR3 covers 12 residues. Germline loops: CDR1 MNHEY, CDR2 SVGAGI. This CDR3 reads CAVGDSNQPQHF. CDR3 coding DNA: TGTGCCGTCGGGGATAGCAATCAGCCCCAGCATTTT.

J is TRBJ1-3 and V is TRBV9; TRBD1 matches at 8 bases. After removal of 4 bases from V and 2 bases from J, the junction contained 11 bases not matched to a gene. The CDR3 sequence is 17 residues long. Per germline, CDR1 SGDLS and CDR2 YYNGEE. In DNA, the CDR3 is TGTGCCAGCAGCTTATCAGGGGGCGGAAGGACTGGAAACACCATATATTTT. This gives the protein CASSLSGGGRTGNTIYF.

The chain couples TRBV6-5 to TRBJ2-3; 14 bases align to TRBD2. This CDR3 has 15 residues. Germline V gene data show CDR1 as MNHEY and CDR2 as SVGAGI. V lost 0 bases and J lost 8; bases outside the gene matches: 1. CDR3 in DNA: TGTGCCAGCAGTTACTCAGGACTAGCGGGGGGTACGCAGTATTTT. Protein sequence: CASSYSGLAGGTQYF.

The chain links TRBV6-5 to TRBJ2-3, with a weak D call TRBD2 (6 bases). This CDR3 has 14 residues. Germline lookup yields CDR1 MNHEY and CDR2 SVGAGI. V was shortened by 6 bases and J by 8 bases, with 18 bases between the two germline ends. The CDR3 region has the DNA TGTGCCAGCAGAGGGGACTCCGTCACTGGTACGCAGTATTTT. This sequence encodes CASRGDSVTGTQYF.

This sequence joins TRBV7-2 and TRBJ1-6; TRBD1 is a possible D gene (5 bases). V lost 5 bases and J 7 bases, leaving 9 bases between the germline ends. The length of the CDR3 is 13 residues. Per germline, CDR1 SGHTA and CDR2 FQGNSA. CDR3 loop: CASSDRPNSPLHF. CDR3 bases: TGTGCCAGCAGCGACAGACCAAATTCACCCCTCCACTTT.

This chain connects TRBV9 to TRBJ2-2; D uncertain. CDR1 is SGDLS, CDR2 YYNGEE, per germline. Trimming removed 4 bases at V and 6 bases at J, with 10 bases between. This CDR3 spans 13 amino acids. DNA of the CDR3: TGTGCCAGCAGCCCTAGGTACTCCGGGGAGCTGTTTTTT. This encodes CASSPRYSGELFF.

The rearrangement joins TRBV19 to TRBJ1-1, with D perhaps TRBD1 (5 bases). Deletions cut 6 bases from V and 4 bases from J, with 15 bases between. The length of the CDR3 is 14 residues. Germline-derived CDR1 and CDR2 are LNHDA and SQIVND (reference sequence). The CDR3, as DNA: TGTGCCAGTAGGCACCAGGGATCCGGCACTGAAGCTTTCTTT. As protein: CASRHQGSGTEAFF.